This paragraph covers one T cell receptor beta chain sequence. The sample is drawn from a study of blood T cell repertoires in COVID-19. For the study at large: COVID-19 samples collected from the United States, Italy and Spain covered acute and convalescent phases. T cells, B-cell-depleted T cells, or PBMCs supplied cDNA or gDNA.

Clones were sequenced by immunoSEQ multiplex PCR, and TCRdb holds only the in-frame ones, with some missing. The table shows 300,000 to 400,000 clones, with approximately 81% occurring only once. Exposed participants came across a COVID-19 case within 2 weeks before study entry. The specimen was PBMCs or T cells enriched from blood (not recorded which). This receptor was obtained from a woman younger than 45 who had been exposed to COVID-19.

CDR3 nucleotide sequence: TGTGCCAGCAGCTGGAGGGGGACTAATAATTCACCCCTCCACTTT. It encodes CASSWRGTNNSPLHF. This chain links TRBV11-2 with TRBJ1-6, with D maybe TRBD1 (6 bases). V gave up 4 bases and J gave up 5 bases, with 12 bases separating them. Germline V gives CDR1 SGHAT, CDR2 FQNNGV. This CDR3 region has 15 residues.